This T cell receptor beta chain was documented in a study of CD8+ T cells in alopecia areata. Alopecia areata patients provided lesional scalp punch biopsies and peripheral blood. It was cDNA, reverse transcribed from extracted RNA, that served as the sequencing template. The protocol was immunoSEQ multiplex PCR, while the TCRdb copy is restricted to in-frame clones and leaves out a portion. The repertoire consists of about 110,000 clones, with under 60% occurring once and the leading ten covering roughly 25%. Study conclusions and caveats: Alopecia totalis/universalis scalp especially showed more expanded CD8+ clones than normal scalp. Sharing of TCR sequences between patients (possibly for HLA-related reasons) was less clear than in mice. Sequencing of scalp samples also includes resident alphabeta T cells from normal skin.

With regard to this clone: Its target is unknown.

This receptor was identified in a human donor with alopecia areata. Sequencing was done on a sample of NKG2D-low CD8+ T cells sorted from blood.

The CDR3 loop is CASSQESTGLSGYTF. The DNA for the CDR3 is TGCGCCAGCAGCCAAGAGAGTACAGGGCTTTCTGGCTACACCTTC. The chain combines TRBV4-1 with TRBJ1-2; the D gene is possibly TRBD1 (6 bases). Germline V gene data show CDR1 as MGHRA and CDR2 as YSYEKL. With 0 bases removed from V and 7 bases from J, the gap between germline ends came to 15 bases. This CDR3 is 15 amino acids long.